This T cell receptor beta chain was obtained from a study of cytomegalovirus exposure and HLA in healthy donors. Study-wide results and limits: CMV antigen specificity was confirmed in vitro for three CMV-associated chains.

Researchers ran the PCR with 60 Vbeta and 13 Jbeta primers. Produced via immunoSEQ multiplex PCR; TCRdb's table is partial and in-frame only. Of some 91,000 clones listed, around 64% are singletons. As concerns this clone: Antigen unknown.

This CDR3 is built from 14 residues. This clonotype was obtained from a human donor in good health. The V call is TRBV21-1, the J call TRBJ1-5; the D segment call TRBD1 is taken from the table without a DNA check. TRBV21-1 is noted as a pseudogene. Material for sequencing was PBMCs. The CDR3 loop reads CASFQGEPNQPQHF. CDR3 nucleotides: TGTGCCAGCTTCCAGGGGGAGCCGAATCAGCCCCAGCATTTT.